This is a list of T cell receptor beta chains from one sample in a study of Ad26.COV2.S vaccination and SARS-CoV-2 variants. Sequencing was performed with immunoSEQ multiplex PCR; in TCRdb, only in-frame clones are kept and a portion is missing. The table has fewer than 800,000 clones, more than 80% seen once. Source: peripheral blood, taken in a trial of Ad26.COV2.S vaccine versus placebo. These receptors were collected from a person between 18 and 60 years old who received the Ad26.COV2.S COVID-19 vaccine or a placebo. Both conserved end residues are part of each CDR3. D genes are given only for firm matches. Clone size is not always given. Where it is, it says once, few, many or a class for expanded clones.

-,-,TRBJ2-1,16,TRBV18,TGTGCCAGCTCACCACCTAACAGGGTAATAGGCAATGAGCAGTTCTTC,CASSPPNRVIGNEQFF
-,-,TRBJ2-7,14,TRBV5-1,TGCGCCAGCAGCTCGGCCGCCGGAACCTACGAGCAGTACTTC,CASSSAAGTYEQYF
TRBD2,-,TRBJ2-3,15,TRBV5-4,TGTGCCAGCAGCGGCGGGACTACTAGCACAGATACGCAGTATTTT,CASSGGTTSTDTQYF
-,-,TRBJ1-1,15,TRBV2,TGTGCCAGCAGTGTCTCGTCCCTCGGGGGCACTGAAGCTTTCTTT,CASSVSSLGGTEAFF
-,once,TRBJ1-1,13,TRBV7-2,TGTGCCAGCAGCTTAGCCACGAACACTGAAGCTTTCTTT,CASSLATNTEAFF
TRBD2,-,TRBJ2-1,17,TRBV5-8,TGTGCCAGCAGCCCCCTACTAGCGGGACCCCTCTACAATGAGCAGTTCTTC,CASSPLLAGPLYNEQFF
-,-,TRBJ1-2,13,TRBV7-2,TGTGCCAGCAGCCCGGACAGTTCTTATGGCTACACCTTC,CASSPDSSYGYTF
-,-,TRBJ1-2,12,TRBV19,TGTGCCAGTAGTCCTGACTTCTATGGCTACACCTTC,CASSPDFYGYTF
TRBD1,-,TRBJ1-1,15,TRBV10-2,TGCGCCAGCCTTGGAGGGGACAGAATGAACACTGAAGCTTTCTTT,CASLGGDRMNTEAFF
-,-,TRBJ2-6,15,TRBV7-3,TGTGCCAGCGGGACGGGTAGATCCGGGGCCAACGTCCTGACTTTC,CASGTGRSGANVLTF
TRBD1,-,TRBJ1-4,15,TRBV5-1,TGCGCCAGCAGCTGGACGACAGGGATGGTTGAAAAACTGTTTTTT,CASSWTTGMVEKLFF
-,-,TRBJ1-5,14,TRBV27,TGTGCCAGCAGTTTCGGCAGGGCCGATCAGCCCCAGCATTTT,CASSFGRADQPQHF
-,-,TRBJ1-6,13,TRBV30,TGTGCCTGGAATGCAGGGTGGAATTCACCCCTCCACTTT,CAWNAGWNSPLHF
TRBD1,-,TRBJ1-5,18,TRBV4-2,TGTGCCAGCAGCCAAATGACATCTGGGACAGATAGCAATCAGCCCCAGCATTTT,CASSQMTSGTDSNQPQHF
TRBD1,-,TRBJ1-1,15,TRBV6-6,TGTGCCAGCAGTCACAGGGGAATAGTTGACACTGAAGCTTTCTTT,CASSHRGIVDTEAFF
-,-,TRBJ2-2,16,TRBV7-9,TGTGCCAGCACAAGACCGGGACTCTACCGGGCCGGGGAGCTGTTTTTT,CASTRPGLYRAGELFF
TRBD1,few,TRBJ1-3,13,TRBV7-2,TGTGCCAGCAGGGACAGGGTTGGAAACACCATATATTTT,CASRDRVGNTIYF
-,once,TRBJ2-7,16,TRBV4-2,TGTGCCAGCAGCCAAGGTGGGAGAAAGAGCTCCTACGAGCAGTACTTC,CASSQGGRKSSYEQYF
TRBD2,-,TRBJ2-4,19,TRBV15,TGTGCCACCAGCAGAGGGGGTGTAGCGGGAGATCTAGCCAAAAACATTCAGTACTTC,CATSRGGVAGDLAKNIQYF
-,-,TRBJ2-5,14,TRBV2,TGTGCCAGCAGTTCCCCCCCGGGAGTAGAGACCCAGTACTTC,CASSSPPGVETQYF
-,-,TRBJ1-1,14,TRBV29-1,TGCAGCGTTGAAGTTGCGGGGGCGGGCGCTGAAGCTTTCTTT,CSVEVAGAGAEAFF
-,-,TRBJ1-4,13,TRBV19,TGTGCCAGTAGTTCTGTAGAAACTGAAAAACTGTTTTTT,CASSSVETEKLFF
TRBD1,-,TRBJ2-7,16,TRBV5-1,TGCGCCAGCAGCTTGGAGGGGGCAGGGGGCCCCTACGAGCAGTACTTC,CASSLEGAGGPYEQYF
-,-,TRBJ1-1,13,TRBV27,TGTGCCAGCAGTTTACAGGGTTGGACTGAAGCTTTCTTT,CASSLQGWTEAFF
-,once,TRBJ1-1,17,TRBV11-2,TGTGCCAGCAGCTTAAGCGCCGAGGGGCAGGAGGCCACTGAAGCTTTCTTT,CASSLSAEGQEATEAFF
-,-,TRBJ1-2,14,TRBV6-5,TGTGCCAGCAGTTACTCGCTGCCAGGGGATGGCTACACCTTC,CASSYSLPGDGYTF
-,-,TRBJ1-4,17,TRBV19,TGTGCCAGTAGTAGACCCCCAGGTGGCAGGGGCAATGAAAAACTGTTTTTT,CASSRPPGGRGNEKLFF
-,-,TRBJ2-7,14,TRBV4-2,TGTGCCAGCAGGTCAGGTGGACCGGGCTACGAGCAGTACTTC,CASRSGGPGYEQYF
-,-,TRBJ1-6,17,TRBV4-3,TGCGCCAGCAGCCAAGAACAGTGGAGCTCCTATAATTCACCCCTCCACTTT,CASSQEQWSSYNSPLHF
-,-,TRBJ2-1,14,TRBV5-1,TGCGCCAGCAGCTTGGTAGGCTCCTACAATGAGCAGTTCTTC,CASSLVGSYNEQFF
-,-,TRBJ2-1,13,TRBV25-1,TGTGCCAGCACTGTGTACTCCTACAATGAGCAGTTCTTC,CASTVYSYNEQFF
-,-,TRBJ1-2,12,TRBV3-1/TRBV3-2,TGTGCCAGCAGCCAAGTGAGGGGTGGCTACACCTTC,CASSQVRGGYTF
TRBD2,many,TRBJ2-3,16,TRBV15,TGTGCCACCAGCAGAGATCCCGGGGGGAGGGCAGATACGCAGTATTTT,CATSRDPGGRADTQYF
TRBD2,-,TRBJ2-7,15,TRBV7-9,TGTGCCAGCAGCTTAACCCTGGCGGGGGGATACGAGCAGTACTTC,CASSLTLAGGYEQYF
-,-,TRBJ1-5,14,TRBV18,TGTGCCAGCTCAGTTGCAGGCGATAATCAGCCCCAGCATTTT,CASSVAGDNQPQHF
-,-,TRBJ2-3,12,TRBV7-9,TGTGCCAGCAGGCCCTACCGGGATACGCAGTATTTT,CASRPYRDTQYF
-,-,TRBJ2-2,14,TRBV5-1,TGCGCCAGCAGCTTGGCCGGAAACACCGGGGAGCTGTTTTTT,CASSLAGNTGELFF
-,-,TRBJ2-2,17,TRBV5-1,TGCGCCAGCAGCTTGGGGAGCGGGTTTCCAAACACCGGGGAGCTGTTTTTT,CASSLGSGFPNTGELFF
-,-,TRBJ2-3,14,TRBV5-1,TGCGCCAGCAGCTACGGGTCCACCACAGATACGCAGTATTTT,CASSYGSTTDTQYF
TRBD1,-,TRBJ1-2,14,TRBV11-2,TGTGCCAGCAGCTTCAACACAGGGGACTATGGCTACACCTTC,CASSFNTGDYGYTF
TRBD1,-,TRBJ1-2,14,TRBV6-5,TGTGCCAGCACCTACGACAGGGGCAACTATGGCTACACCTTC,CASTYDRGNYGYTF
-,-,TRBJ2-5,13,TRBV30,TGTGCCTGGACCCCCCGGGGGGCGAAGACCCAGTACTTC,CAWTPRGAKTQYF
TRBD2,many,TRBJ2-7,15,TRBV5-6,TGTGCCAGCAGCCAGCTAGCGGGAGGCACCTACGAGCAGTACTTC,CASSQLAGGTYEQYF
TRBD2,-,TRBJ2-5,14,TRBV5-1,TGCGCCAGCAGCTTCCAGGGAGGGTCGGAGACCCAGTACTTC,CASSFQGGSETQYF
-,-,TRBJ2-5,16,TRBV19,TGTGCCAGTAGTATTGTCGTAGGAGGGGGCGGAGAGACCCAGTACTTC,CASSIVVGGGGETQYF
-,-,TRBJ1-5,13,TRBV7-9,TGTGCCAGCAGCTTAGACGGGAATCAGCCCCAGCATTTT,CASSLDGNQPQHF
-,-,TRBJ1-4,13,TRBV5-1,TGCGCCAGCAGCTTGGCCAGGGATGAAAAACTGTTTTTT,CASSLARDEKLFF